A selection of T cell receptor beta chains follows, all from one sample in a study of blood T cell repertoires in COVID-19. The method was immunoSEQ multiplex PCR; TCRdb's version includes in-frame clones alone and lacks a portion of them. The sample lists about 93,000 clones, approximately 86% seen once, with about 17% in the top ten. The sequencing input was peripheral blood. The receptors shown here come from a woman aged 80 or over with acute or convalescent COVID-19. The CDR3 runs from the conserved cysteine through the conserved F or W. Each record gives: D gene, J gene, CDR3 length, clone size, V gene, CDR3 protein, CDR3 DNA. D genes are given only for firm matches. Size tells how often a clone was seen (once, few, many) or the class of an expanded clone, and some rows leave it out.

>TRBD1|TRBJ1-2|17|NA|TRBV19
CASSIGAQQGALAGYTF
TGTGCCAGTAGTATAGGGGCCCAACAGGGGGCTTTAGCTGGCTACACCTTC
>TRBD1|TRBJ1-5|16|NA|TRBV30
CAFTDRGRGDNQPQHF
TGTGCCTTTACGGACAGGGGAAGGGGTGACAATCAGCCCCAGCATTTT
>NA|TRBJ1-6|14|NA|TRBV15
CATSGASYNSPLHF
TGTGCCACCAGCGGGGCGTCCTATAATTCACCCCTCCACTTT
>NA|TRBJ2-5|13|NA|TRBV28
CASSLGGAQTQYF
TGTGCCAGCAGTTTAGGGGGCGCTCAGACCCAGTACTTC
>TRBD1|TRBJ2-5|17|NA|TRBV5-4
CASSVPRGRHSQETQYF
TGTGCCAGCAGCGTACCCAGGGGGCGTCACTCCCAAGAGACCCAGTACTTC
>NA|TRBJ1-2|13|NA|TRBV12-3/TRBV12-4
CASSHRDNYGYTF
TGTGCCAGCAGCCACAGGGATAACTATGGCTACACCTTC
>NA|TRBJ1-1|13|NA|TRBV2
CASRREIHTEAFF
TGTGCCAGCAGGAGGGAGATCCACACTGAAGCTTTCTTT
>NA|TRBJ2-1|16|NA|TRBV5-4
CASSLGGSARGNEQFF
TGTGCCAGCAGCTTGGGAGGTAGTGCCAGGGGCAATGAGCAGTTCTTC
>NA|TRBJ2-1|14|NA|TRBV11-2
CASSWSVSYNEQFF
TGTGCCAGCAGCTGGTCAGTCTCCTACAATGAGCAGTTCTTC
>TRBD1|TRBJ1-5|13|NA|TRBV3-1/TRBV3-2
CASSRQGYQPQHF
TGTGCCAGCAGCAGACAGGGTTATCAGCCCCAGCATTTT
>NA|TRBJ2-1|13|NA|TRBV24-1
CATSDSVYNEQFF
TGTGCCACCAGTGACTCAGTTTACAATGAGCAGTTCTTC
>TRBD1|TRBJ1-2|15|NA|TRBV15
CATSRGTGGQDGYTF
TGTGCCACCAGCAGAGGAACAGGGGGCCAGGATGGCTACACCTTC
>TRBD1|TRBJ1-1|20|NA|TRBV4-1
CASSQDSGQGADWRNTEAFF
TGCGCCAGCAGCCAAGATAGCGGACAGGGGGCCGATTGGCGGAACACTGAAGCTTTCTTT
>NA|TRBJ1-2|15|NA|TRBV5-4
CASRAEVGANYGYTF
TGTGCCAGCAGGGCAGAGGTTGGGGCGAACTATGGCTACACCTTC
>TRBD2|TRBJ2-1|15|NA|TRBV6-6
CASTLRGEAYNEQFF
TGTGCCAGCACCCTACGGGGGGAGGCCTACAATGAGCAGTTCTTC
>TRBD2|TRBJ2-1|15|once|TRBV6-6
CASSLTSGGFNEQFF
TGTGCCAGCAGCTTGACTAGCGGGGGGTTTAATGAGCAGTTCTTC
>NA|TRBJ1-2|14|NA|TRBV5-6
CASSRETANYGYTF
TGTGCCAGCAGCCGAGAGACAGCTAACTATGGCTACACCTTC
>TRBD2|TRBJ2-7|15|few|TRBV5-1
CASSHGLAGNYEQYF
TGCGCCAGCAGCCATGGACTAGCGGGTAACTACGAGCAGTACTTC
>NA|TRBJ1-6|15|NA|TRBV2
CASSEQQVRNSPLHF
TGTGCCAGCAGTGAACAGCAGGTTCGCAATTCACCCCTCCACTTT
>TRBD1|TRBJ2-7|14|NA|TRBV18
CASSPKQGVYEQYF
TGTGCCAGCTCACCTAAACAGGGGGTCTACGAGCAGTACTTC
>NA|TRBJ1-5|13|NA|TRBV28
CASRYRVELPQHF
TGTGCCAGCAGGTACAGGGTTGAGTTGCCCCAGCATTTT
>NA|TRBJ1-5|13|NA|TRBV5-1
CASSPGGPQPQHF
TGCGCCAGCAGTCCGGGGGGCCCTCAGCCCCAGCATTTT
>TRBD2|TRBJ2-7|16|few|TRBV4-1
CASRGTGTSGTYEQYF
TGCGCCAGCAGAGGCACAGGGACTAGCGGTACCTACGAGCAGTACTTC
>NA|TRBJ2-4|16|once|TRBV11-2
CASSFPPGGAVNIQYF
TGTGCCAGCAGCTTCCCGCCTGGGGGGGCGGTGAACATTCAGTACTTT
>NA|TRBJ1-1|14|NA|TRBV3-1/TRBV3-2
CASSQDSLNTEAFF
TGTGCCAGCAGCCAAGACAGTTTGAACACTGAAGCTTTCTTT
>NA|TRBJ2-5|15|NA|TRBV13
CASSLGAPVRETQYF
TGTGCCAGCAGCTTGGGGGCACCCGTTCGGGAGACCCAGTACTTC
>TRBD1|TRBJ2-1|15|NA|TRBV14
CASSPLAGGYNEQFF
TGTGCCAGCAGCCCCCTGGCAGGGGGCTACAATGAGCAGTTCTTC
>NA|TRBJ2-1|13|NA|TRBV5-6
CASSLGTNNEQFF
TGTGCCAGCAGCTTGGGGACTAACAATGAGCAGTTCTTC
>TRBD1|TRBJ2-3|15|NA|TRBV10-1
CASSRTGGVEDTQYF
TGCGCCAGCAGTCGGACAGGGGGCGTTGAGGATACGCAGTATTTT
>NA|TRBJ1-2|16|NA|TRBV5-1
CASSLASGASNYGYTF
TGCGCCAGCAGCTTGGCCAGTGGGGCCAGTAACTATGGCTACACCTTC
>NA|TRBJ1-4|12|NA|TRBV6-2/TRBV6-3
CASSYSRKKLFF
TGTGCCAGCAGTTACTCGAGAAAAAAACTGTTTTTT
>TRBD2|TRBJ2-2|15|NA|TRBV5-6
CASSRGGANTGELFF
TGTGCCAGCAGCCGCGGGGGGGCGAACACCGGGGAGCTGTTTTTT
>TRBD2|TRBJ2-2|16|NA|TRBV3-1/TRBV3-2
CASSQGLAGIAGELFF
TGTGCCAGCAGCCAAGGGCTAGCGGGGATTGCCGGGGAGCTGTTTTTT
>TRBD2|TRBJ2-3|17|NA|TRBV18
CASSPQGLAGSTDTQYF
TGTGCCAGCTCACCTCAAGGACTAGCGGGTTCCACAGATACGCAGTATTTT
>NA|TRBJ1-1|14|NA|TRBV9
CASSALPGSTEAFF
TGTGCCAGCAGCGCCCTTCCCGGTAGTACTGAAGCTTTCTTT
>NA|TRBJ2-1|13|NA|TRBV5-1
CASSWGGYNEQFF
TGCGCCAGCAGCTGGGGCGGATACAATGAGCAGTTCTTC
>NA|TRBJ1-4|16|NA|TRBV6-6
CASSLPPGGNNEKLFF
TGTGCCAGCAGTCTTCCTCCGGGGGGGAATAATGAAAAACTGTTTTTT
>TRBD1|TRBJ1-6|15|NA|TRBV3-1/TRBV3-2
CASSQGDRGNSPLHF
TGTGCCAGCAGCCAAGGGGACAGGGGGAATTCACCCCTCCACTTT
>NA|TRBJ2-5|11|NA|TRBV5-1
CASSLQETQYF
TGCGCCAGCAGCCTCCAAGAGACCCAGTACTTC
>TRBD1|TRBJ2-2|16|NA|TRBV6-6
CASRPGTGQYTGELFF
TGTGCCAGCAGGCCTGGGACAGGGCAATACACCGGGGAGCTGTTTTTT
>NA|TRBJ1-3|15|NA|TRBV6-5
CASSPQTSSGNTIYF
TGTGCCAGCAGTCCCCAGACTTCCTCTGGAAACACCATATATTTT
>NA|TRBJ1-4|14|NA|TRBV7-9
CASSLKGMGEKLFF
TGTGCCAGCAGCTTAAAGGGGATGGGAGAAAAACTGTTTTTT
>NA|TRBJ1-4|17|NA|TRBV3-1/TRBV3-2
CASSQEEGGRINEKLFF
TGTGCCAGCAGCCAAGAAGAGGGGGGGCGAATTAATGAAAAACTGTTTTTT
>NA|TRBJ1-3|14|NA|TRBV5-1
CASSGTGPGNTIYF
TGCGCCAGCAGCGGTACAGGGCCGGGAAACACCATATATTTT